This T cell receptor (beta chain) emerged from a study of human T cells and chemical hapten exposure. Regarding time point: healthy volunteer bleed at 2 weeks. Unfractionated whole blood yielded the extracted total RNA. CDR1 is SGDLS, CDR2 YYNGEE, per germline. Trimming pared 0 bases from V and 4 bases from J, leaving 14 bases between. The CDR3 loop spans 15 amino acids. TCRdb used MiXCR to reprocess the RACE reads, holding one entry per CDR3 protein. Of roughly 46,000 distinct CDR3 sequences listed, 3.5% to 4.5% are singletons. The chain carries TRBV9 and TRBJ2-7; D might be TRBD2 (5 bases). The TCR sequence derives from a human donor in good health. Some clones in this sample may be carry-over from other donors' samples. The sequenced sample was whole blood. CDR3 nucleotide sequence: TGTGCCAGCAGCGTAGAGGCGGGCCGGAGTTACGAGCAGTACTTC. This sequence encodes CASSVEAGRSYEQYF.